This T cell receptor (beta chain) was captured by sequencing in a study of T cell responses to AZD1222 COVID-19 vaccine. Comment on this clone: No antigen is known for it.

The study, taken as a whole, reports: Along spike, vaccine-associated CD4 TCRs were found throughout, with dominance at 160-218 and 743-854.

Using immunoSEQ multiplex PCR, the repertoire was profiled, and TCRdb retains in-frame clones only, with some absent. The table has approximately 60,000 clones, around 87% seen once. This specimen was peripheral blood, taken on day 0 of AZD1222 vaccination. The sequence derives from an adult in good health.

The CDR3: CASSFLNRAMNTEAFF. The CDR3 nucleotides read TGTGCCAGCAGCTTCCTTAACAGGGCGATGAACACTGAAGCTTTCTTT. The chain uses TRBV7-2 and TRBJ1-1; weak D call: TRBD1 (6 bases). The V and J ends lost 3 bases and 0 bases respectively, with 14 bases between them. Germline V gene data show CDR1 as SGHTA and CDR2 as FQGNSA. CDR3 length: 16 amino acids. Looking up the rest from reference TRBV7-2 and TRBJ1-1 gives the full variable domain: GAGVSQSPSNKVTEKGKDVELRCDPISGHTALYWYRQSLGQGLEFLIYFQGNSAPDKSGLPSDRFSAERTGGSVSTLTIQRTQQEDSAVYLCASSFLNRAMNTEAFFGQGTRLTVV.